Below, one TCR beta chain is given with its context. Its recognized antigen is unknown. Base quality data are lacking; no much larger clone is found one base away. The entry originates in a study of blood T cell repertoires in COVID-19 (dated by TCRdb to 2020 to 2021). Regarding the research as a whole: Collaborator samples came from the United States, Italy and Spain and covered acute and convalescent phases of COVID-19. The prospective study material was composed of cDNA or gDNA derived from T cells, B-cell-depleted T cells, or PBMCs. The dataset comprised deeply sampled blood TCRbeta repertoires from subjects exposed to, actively infected with, or recovered from COVID-19. The repertoires were made available in a free public database intended to serve as a resource for research on the immune response to SARS-CoV-2. Samples were obtained from the ongoing ImmuneRACE study (first 160 participants) and from 950 to 1,500 subjects provided by 6 global collaborators. Sample metadata almost always included a de-identified subject ID, COVID-19 status, age in years and sex. Where available, HLA class I and class II types were taken from metadata supplied by the sample provider and were not determined by assay-based typing. Summary of the overall study and its limitations: The amount of clinical and demographic metadata varied by source and participant and was provided uncurated.

Sequences MNHEY (CDR1) and SMNVEV (CDR2) are obtained from the germline V gene (reference sequence). CDR3 length: 14 amino acids, cysteine to phenylalanine. Only the CDR3 part of the read is kept: 42 bases, read in frame from the first base. Trimming takes 0 bases from V and 7 bases from J, and the germline ends sit 12 bases apart. Another Seattle source contributed samples from volunteer blood donors who had recovered from COVID-19. Whole blood was collected in K2EDTA tubes by collaborating institutions according to the institutions' own protocols. Collaborator samples were shipped for TCRbeta analysis as frozen whole blood, isolated PBMCs, or DNA extracted from either sample type. TCRbeta CDR3 regions were amplified from genomic DNA using the immunoSEQ Assay, a bias-controlled multiplex PCR. The study's own analysis went as follows. Within the assay, amplification of reference gene primers was used to estimate how many nucleated cells each sample contained. To quantify the absolute abundance of each unique TCRbeta CDR3 rearrangement, sequence reads were collapsed and filtered. For each sample, productive Simpson clonality was calculated as the square root of Simpson's diversity index over productive rearrangements. This immuneACCESS table, as held by TCRdb, lists in-frame sequences with V and J called but not all clones. Of the missing ones, under half trace to an unresolved V gene in checked studies; the others have no known cause. The V and J calls and the clone size are those of that table, but D and trimming were determined from the DNA. The sample table shows about 240,000 clones, and approximately 90% are seen once. 0.75% to 1% of the sample goes to the ten largest clones.

The sequence came from a woman between 40 and 50 years old who had recovered from COVID-19. The rearranged segments are TRBV27 and TRBJ1-2; no D gene call is confident. Sequencing used peripheral blood. The CDR3 region has the sequence CASSLSWQTFGYTF. The DNA reads TGTGCCAGCAGTTTATCGTGGCAGACTTTTGGCTACACCTTC.